A single sample is the source of the 12 T cell receptor beta chains below, sequenced in a study of blood T cell repertoires in COVID-19 (dated by TCRdb to between 2020 and 2021). The library was built by means of the immunoSEQ multiplex PCR assay. Imported from immuneACCESS, the table was reduced by TCRdb to in-frame sequences with V and J called. These copies leave out some clones; in studies compared against another copy, an unresolved V gene accounts for under half, and the cause of the remainder is not known. This sample has over 350,000 clones in its table, and around 90% of those were observed once. The ten top clones hold roughly 2% of the sample. Sample: PBMCs or T cells enriched from blood (not recorded which). These receptors came from a woman aged 18-29 years with acute COVID-19.

The V and J genes are TRBV2 and TRBJ2-1; 14 bases are a match to TRBD2. There are 16 residues in the CDR3. Germline V gene lookup returns CDR1 SNHLY and CDR2 FYNNEI. With 6 bases clipped from V and 12 bases from J, the junction kept 13 bases outside the gene matches. The CDR3: CASRAPRGLAGVWQFF. The CDR3 region has the DNA TGTGCCAGCAGAGCCCCGAGGGGACTAGCGGGAGTTTGGCAGTTCTTC.

The chain combines TRBV7-9 with TRBJ1-1; 8 nucleotides align to TRBD1. Germline assignment: CDR1 SEHNR and CDR2 FQNEAQ (reference sequence). This CDR3 has 15 residues. J gave up 1 base and V 5 bases, and 6 bases lay outside the gene matches. The CDR3 loop reads CASSRWDRRNTEAFF. CDR3 in DNA: TGTGCCAGCAGCAGATGGGACAGGAGGAACACTGAAGCTTTCTTT.

The V call is TRBV30, the J call TRBJ2-7; 9 bases map to TRBD1. The germline V gene encodes CDR1 GTSNPN and CDR2 SVGIG (reference sequence). V gave up 0 bases and J gave up 3 bases; unmatched junction bases: 6. CDR3 size: 15 residues. The CDR3 loop reads CAWSVFGTGLYEQYF. CDR3 coding DNA: TGTGCCTGGAGTGTGTTCGGGACAGGGCTCTACGAGCAGTACTTC. The full variable domain, completed using reference TRBV30 and TRBJ2-7, is SQTIHQWPATLVQPVGSPLSLECTVEGTSNPNLYWYRQAAGRGLQLLFYSVGIGQISSEVPQNLSASRPQDRQFILSSKKLLLSDSGFYLCAWSVFGTGLYEQYFGPGTRLTVT.

This sequence joins TRBV7-3 and TRBJ2-3; 7 bases agree with TRBD2. Trimming cost V 5 bases and J 2 bases; bases outside gene matches: 7. Germline values: CDR1 SGHTA, CDR2 FQGTGA. The CDR3 totals 15 residues. The chain's CDR3 is CASSLGREFTDTQYF. CDR3 coding DNA: TGTGCCAGCAGCCTTGGGAGGGAGTTCACAGATACGCAGTATTTT. Based on the CDR3 plus reference TRBV7-3 and TRBJ2-3, the full variable domain is GAGVSQTPSNKVTEKGKYVELRCDPISGHTALYWYRQSLGQGPEFLIYFQGTGAADDSGLPNDRFFAVRPEGSVSTLKIQRTERGDSAVYLCASSLGREFTDTQYFGPGTRLTVL.

V is TRBV6-5 and J is TRBJ2-5, with D perhaps TRBD1 (5 bases). From germline, CDR1 is MNHEY and CDR2 SVGAGI. This CDR3 is 12 amino acids long. Trimming removed 6 bases at V and 5 bases at J, with 10 bases between. CDR3 DNA sequence: TGTGCCAGCAGGTCAGGGTCGGAGACCCAGTACTTC. It specifies CASRSGSETQYF.

This sequence joins TRBV7-9 and TRBJ2-7; TRBD1 matches 11 bases. CDR1 and CDR2 (germline): SEHNR, FQNEAQ (reference sequence). V was pared by 1 base and J by 2 bases, with 1 base of the junction left unmatched. This CDR3 contains 15 residues. The CDR3 loop is CASSLGDRGTYEQYF. The CDR3, as DNA: TGTGCCAGCAGCTTAGGGGACAGGGGGACCTACGAGCAGTACTTC.

In DNA form, the CDR3 reads TGTGCCAGCAGTGACAGGGGGATTGGCACTGAAGCTTTCTTT. The encoded protein is CASSDRGIGTEAFF. This chain uses TRBV6-4 with TRBJ1-1; TRBD1 is a possible D gene (6 bases). The germline gives CDR1 MRHNA, CDR2 SNTAGT. V was shortened by 2 bases and J by 4 bases, with 11 bases between the two germline ends. The CDR3 extends over 14 amino acids.

This clone was observed a handful of times. The chain couples TRBV20-1 to TRBJ2-5; D is unclear. Germline values: CDR1 DFQATT, CDR2 SNEGSKA (reference sequence). This CDR3 has 10 amino acids. The V gene lost 2 bases and the J gene lost 5 bases, with 3 bases spanning the gap. The CDR3 sequence is CSARRETQYF. CDR3 bases: TGCAGTGCTAGACGGGAGACCCAGTACTTC.

The genes are TRBV6-2 or TRBV6-3 and TRBJ1-5; D remains ambiguous. Germline V gene sequence: CDR1 MNHEY, CDR2 SVGEGT. This CDR3 spans 12 amino acids. Trimming stripped 4 bases from V and 7 bases from J, with 8 bases between. CDR3 DNA: TGTGCCAGCAGTTTCCTGAGGCAGCCCCAGCATTTT. This gives the protein CASSFLRQPQHF.

The genes are TRBV4-1 and TRBJ2-1; 10 bases agree with TRBD2. Germline loops: CDR1 MGHRA, CDR2 YSYEKL. Unmatched junction bases numbered 19, after V lost 3 bases and J lost 5 bases. The length of the CDR3 is 20 residues. The CDR3 region has the DNA TGCGCCAGCAGCCACATTATAAGACCCGGGGCTAGCGGGAGAGACAATGAGCAGTTCTTC. It is translated as CASSHIIRPGASGRDNEQFF.

The CDR3 reads CASSQTGTGLDTQYF. CDR3 bases: TGTGCCAGCAGCCAAACCGGGACAGGGCTCGATACGCAGTATTTT. The chain joins TRBV3-1 (or the pseudogene TRBV3-2) to TRBJ2-3; TRBD1 matches 9 bases. CDR1 is LGHDT, CDR2 YNNKEL, per germline (reference sequence). The CDR3 contains 15 residues. Unmatched junction bases numbered 6, after V lost 2 bases and J lost 6 bases.

This clone was seen at least ten times. V gene TRBV21-1 combines with J gene TRBJ2-5; TRBD1, the table's D call, lacks a check against the DNA. TRBV21-1 is marked as a pseudogene. The CDR3 sequence is 18 residues long. The CDR3 DNA reads as TGTGCCAGCAGCATCGGCCCCCTGAGGGGGACATATCAAGAGACCCAGTACTTC. Translating gives CASSIGPLRGTYQETQYF.